Included here is one T cell receptor beta chain sequence, with context. Its antigen is not known. This sample is part of a study of beta chain features in type 1 diabetes. The CDR3 covers 16 residues. The V gene's germline CDR1 is SQVTM and CDR2 ANQGSEA. With V trimmed by 3 bases and J by 2 bases, 5 bases remained unmatched. The whole isolated RNA underwent reverse transcription, so sequencing captured expressed TCRB transcripts. TCRdb's table, derived via immunoSEQ multiplex PCR, lists solely in-frame clones and lacks some. The sample yields about 160,000 clones, 8% to 8.5% seen once. General study results and limits: Moderately but significantly shorter TCRB CDR3s were found in Type 1 diabetes patients in all four CD4+ subsets.

The chain combines TRBV29-1 with TRBJ2-6, with TRBD2 identical over 9 bases. The source is a woman under 30 with type 1 diabetes. Sample: central memory CD4+ T cells from blood. Written as DNA, the CDR3 is TGCAGCGTTGAGGCTAGCGGGATGGCTGGGGCCAACGTCCTGACTTTC. Amino acids: CSVEASGMAGANVLTF.